This entry lists 7 T cell receptor beta chains sequenced from one sample in a study of T cells in Graves' hyperthyroidism and ophthalmopathy. Researchers took RNA transcripts and amplified the TCR beta CDR3 regions from them. Researchers ran a first-round RT-PCR on the TCR CDR3 using the HTBI primer set. TCRdb re-derived calls from the multiplex PCR reads in MiXCR, one entry per CDR3 protein. This sample has 550,000 to 800,000 distinct CDR3 sequences, with 15% to 20% found just once. Sequenced sample: blood. These receptors were collected from a man in his fifties or sixties with Graves' hyperthyroidism.

This clonotype has just a few counts. The V call is TRBV10-3, the J call TRBJ2-2; TRBD1 matches at 9 bases. This CDR3 spans 17 amino acids. After removal of 0 bases from V and 1 base from J, the junction contained 3 bases not matched to a gene. Germline CDR1 is ENHRY and CDR2 is SYGVKD. CDR3 sequence: CAISESPGQGNTGELFF. The DNA of the CDR3 is TGTGCCATCAGTGAGTCTCCGGGACAGGGGAACACCGGGGAGCTGTTTTTT.

The chain employs TRBV7-9 and TRBJ1-2; D gene uncertain. CDR1 and CDR2 (germline): SEHNR, FQNEAQ (reference sequence). Trimming took 0 bases from V and 4 from J, leaving 21 bases between them. CDR3 length: 18 amino acids. The CDR3 DNA sequence: TGTGCCAGCAGCTTAGCCACTAGGTCCGAACAAGGTACCTATGGCTACACCTTC. Its translation: CASSLATRSEQGTYGYTF.

The rearrangement links TRBV18 to TRBJ2-1; 10 bases align to TRBD2. V lost 4 bases and J lost 8; bases outside the gene matches: 11. The CDR3 loop spans 16 amino acids. Germline values: CDR1 KGHSH, CDR2 LQKENI. This chain's CDR3 is CASSLKSSGSRDEQFF. CDR3 nucleotide sequence: TGTGCCAGCTCACTAAAGTCTAGCGGGAGTCGTGATGAGCAGTTCTTC.

The genes are TRBV27 and TRBJ2-3; 9 bases fit TRBD2. The J segment lost 2 bases and the V segment lost 5 bases, leaving 11 bases of the junction unmatched. CDR3 length: 17 residues. The germline gives CDR1 MNHEY, CDR2 SMNVEV (reference sequence). CDR3 sequence: CASSPAGLARNTDTQYF. CDR3 DNA: TGTGCCAGCAGTCCAGCGGGACTAGCTCGCAACACAGATACGCAGTATTTT.

The gene calls are TRBV7-2 and TRBJ2-3, with 8 nucleotides matching TRBD2. The junction had 13 bases not matched to a gene; V was cut back by 4 bases and J by 4 bases. The CDR3 sequence is 17 residues long. The germline V gene has CDR1 SGHTA and CDR2 FQGNSA. CDR3 nucleotides: TGTGCCAGCAGCTCGTCGAGTCTAGCGGGTAGCGCAGATACGCAGTATTTT. Its protein product is CASSSSSLAGSADTQYF. The full variable domain, rest sourced from reference TRBV7-2 and TRBJ2-3, is GAGVSQSPSNKVTEKGKDVELRCDPISGHTALYWYRQSLGQGLEFLIYFQGNSAPDKSGLPSDRFSAERTGGSVSTLTIQRTQQEDSAVYLCASSSSSLAGSADTQYFGPGTRLTVL.

This clonotype was counted at least ten times. The chain combines TRBV28 with TRBJ2-2; TRBD1 is a possible D gene (5 bases). The CDR3 extends over 15 amino acids. Germline CDR1 and CDR2: MDHEN and SYDVKM. V lost 2 bases, J lost 4 bases, and 11 bases lay in between. CDR3 bases: TGTGCCAGCAGTTTAACAGGCCAGTTCACCGGGGAGCTGTTTTTT. Encoded protein: CASSLTGQFTGELFF.

This clonotype was detected many times. This chain's CDR3 is CASSPRADDLEQFF. The CDR3 DNA reads TGTGCCAGCTCTCCAAGGGCCGACGATCTTGAGCAGTTCTTC. This rearrangement joins TRBV12-3 or TRBV12-4 to TRBJ2-1; D gene ambiguous. V was clipped by 8 bases and J by 9 bases, with 20 bases between them. The CDR3 has 14 amino acids.